The 3 T cell receptor beta chains in this list originate from one sample, sequenced in a study of shared clonotypes between healthy human individuals. Sequenced by immunoSEQ multiplex PCR; TCRdb stores in-frame clones only, minus some. The sample has approximately 500,000 clones, around 80% seen once; the top ten hold around 12%. The source material was PBMCs. The receptors shown here come from a woman aged 40 to 55 in good health. Some clones in this sample may be carry-over from other donors' samples.

This chain links TRBV28 with TRBJ2-3; tentative D call: TRBD2 (5 bases). The CDR3 totals 15 residues. Germline CDR1 reads MDHEN; CDR2 reads SYDVKM. Trimming removed 8 bases at V and 0 bases at J, with 15 bases between. CDR3 amino acids: CASPRGKTSTDTQYF. The DNA of the CDR3 is TGTGCCAGCCCCCGGGGTAAAACTAGCACAGATACGCAGTATTTT.

V gene TRBV18 combines with J gene TRBJ1-2; D may be TRBD1 (6 bases). Per the germline V gene, CDR1 is KGHSH and CDR2 is LQKENI. This CDR3 has 15 residues. V shed 1 base and J shed 3 bases, with 12 bases lying between them. CDR3 protein: CASSPRQEQYYGYTF. CDR3 nucleotide sequence: TGTGCCAGCTCACCACGACAGGAACAGTACTATGGCTACACCTTC.

The chain combines TRBV28 with TRBJ1-5, with 7 bases matching TRBD1. The J segment lost 4 bases and the V segment lost 3 bases, leaving 3 bases of the junction unmatched. CDR1 is MDHEN, CDR2 SYDVKM, per germline. This CDR3 has 14 amino acids. CDR3 in DNA: TGTGCCAGCAGTTTGGGGACAGAAAATCAGCCCCAGCATTTT. Translated, it gives CASSLGTENQPQHF.